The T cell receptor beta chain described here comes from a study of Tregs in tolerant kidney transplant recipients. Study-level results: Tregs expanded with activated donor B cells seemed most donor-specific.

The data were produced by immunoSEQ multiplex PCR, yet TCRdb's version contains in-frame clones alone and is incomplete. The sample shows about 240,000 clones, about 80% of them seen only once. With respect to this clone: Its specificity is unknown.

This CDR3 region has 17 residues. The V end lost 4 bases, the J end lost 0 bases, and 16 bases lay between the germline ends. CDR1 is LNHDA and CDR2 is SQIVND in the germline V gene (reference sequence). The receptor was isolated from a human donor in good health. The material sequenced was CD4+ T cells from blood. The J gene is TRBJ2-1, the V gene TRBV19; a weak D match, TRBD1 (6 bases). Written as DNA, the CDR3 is TGTGCCAGTAGTAACCCAGGGGTTCTGAGCTCCTACAATGAGCAGTTCTTC. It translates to CASSNPGVLSSYNEQFF.